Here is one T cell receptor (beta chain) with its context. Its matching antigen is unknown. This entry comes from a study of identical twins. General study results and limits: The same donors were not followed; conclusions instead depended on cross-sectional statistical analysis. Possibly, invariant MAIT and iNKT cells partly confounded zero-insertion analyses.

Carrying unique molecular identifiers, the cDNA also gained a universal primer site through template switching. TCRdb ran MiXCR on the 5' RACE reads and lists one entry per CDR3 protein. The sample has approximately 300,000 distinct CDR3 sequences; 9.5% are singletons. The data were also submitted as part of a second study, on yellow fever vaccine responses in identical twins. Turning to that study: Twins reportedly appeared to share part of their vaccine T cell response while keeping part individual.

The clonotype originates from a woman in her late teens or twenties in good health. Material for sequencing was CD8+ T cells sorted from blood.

This CDR3 is CSVDEGTEAFF. The DNA of the CDR3 is TGCAGCGTTGACGAGGGGACTGAAGCTTTCTTT. The rearrangement uses TRBV29-1 and TRBJ1-1, with D maybe TRBD1 (5 bases). The CDR3 is 11 residues long. Between the trimmed V and J ends, which lost 3 bases and 5 bases, there was a span of 7 bases. Germline V lookup: CDR1 SQVTM, CDR2 ANQGSEA.